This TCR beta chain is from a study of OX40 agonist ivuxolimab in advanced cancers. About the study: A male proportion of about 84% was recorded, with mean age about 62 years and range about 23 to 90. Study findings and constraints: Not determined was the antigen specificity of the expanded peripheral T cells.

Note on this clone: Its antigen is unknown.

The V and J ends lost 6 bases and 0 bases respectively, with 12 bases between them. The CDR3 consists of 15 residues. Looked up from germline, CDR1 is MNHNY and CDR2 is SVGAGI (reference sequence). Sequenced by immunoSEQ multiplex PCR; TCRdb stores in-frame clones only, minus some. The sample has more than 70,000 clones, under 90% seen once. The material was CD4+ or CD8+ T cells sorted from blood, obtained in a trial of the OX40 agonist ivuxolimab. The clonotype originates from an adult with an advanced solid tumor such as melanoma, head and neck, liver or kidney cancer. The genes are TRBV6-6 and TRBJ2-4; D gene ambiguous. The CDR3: CASRPGAQAKNIQYF. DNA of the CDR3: TGTGCCAGCAGACCAGGCGCCCAAGCCAAAAACATTCAGTACTTC.